One sample yielded the 22 T cell receptor beta chains listed below, sequenced in a study of CD8 T cells in ankylosing spondylitis. General study findings and limits: Characteristic of ankylosing spondylitis blood, it appeared, was a TCR beta motif comprising several highly homologous variants.

TCRdb reprocessed the 5' RACE reads via MiXCR and lists one record per CDR3 protein. The sample includes 650,000 to 800,000 distinct CDR3 sequences, 15% to 20% of them seen just once. No cognate antigen is known for these TCRs. Source material: blood, either unsorted or a sorted T cell fraction (not recorded which). Source of these receptors: a male donor with ankylosing spondylitis.

The chain has TRBV10-3 and TRBJ2-7; the D call may be TRBD1 or TRBD2 (5 bases each). The V gene lost 9 bases and the J gene lost 4 bases, with 16 bases spanning the gap. Germline CDR1 and CDR2: ENHRY and SYGVKD. The CDR3 is made up of 13 amino acids. The CDR3: CAIKRDGEYEQYF. In DNA form, the CDR3 reads TGTGCCATAAAAAGGGACGGTGAATACGAGCAGTACTTC.

In this sample, this clonotype turned up a few times. V gene TRBV6-5 combines with J gene TRBJ1-1; no reliable D call. Germline lookup yields CDR1 MNHEY and CDR2 SVGAGI. This CDR3 region has 17 residues. V was cut by 3 bases and J by 3 bases, with 20 bases left in between. This CDR3 reads CASSYLTYGGRDTEAFF. The CDR3, as DNA: TGTGCCAGCAGTTATTTAACTTACGGCGGGAGGGACACTGAAGCTTTCTTT.

This chain links TRBV6-1 with TRBJ1-5; tentative D call: TRBD1 (5 bases). Germline V gives CDR1 MNHNS, CDR2 SASEGT. CDR3 length: 16 residues. Trimming pared 4 bases from V and 1 base from J, leaving 14 bases between. CDR3 sequence reads: CASSAPGRSSNQPQHF. The DNA of the CDR3 is TGTGCCAGCAGTGCCCCAGGGCGCAGCAGCAATCAGCCCCAGCATTTT.

The chain links TRBV14 to TRBJ1-1, with D possibly matching TRBD1 (5 bases). Per the germline V gene, CDR1 is SGHDN and CDR2 is FVKESK. V was clipped by 2 bases and J by 5 bases, with 12 bases between them. The CDR3 loop spans 14 amino acids. The CDR3 here is CASSQSVGGTEAFF. The CDR3 DNA reads TGTGCCAGCAGCCAATCTGTCGGGGGGACTGAAGCTTTCTTT. Full variable domain (remainder filled in from reference TRBV14 and TRBJ1-1): EAGVTQFPSHSVIEKGQTVTLRCDPISGHDNLYWYRRVMGKEIKFLLHFVKESKQDESGMPNNRFLAERTGGTYSTLKVQPAELEDSGVYFCASSQSVGGTEAFFGQGTRLTVV.

V gene TRBV5-4 combines with J gene TRBJ2-1; D may correspond to TRBD1 or TRBD2 (5 bases each). The germline V gene encodes CDR1 SGHNT and CDR2 YYREEE (reference sequence). V was shortened by 0 bases and J by 7 bases, with 14 bases between the two germline ends. The CDR3 contains 15 residues. The chain's CDR3 is CASSLGDPHGNEQFF. The CDR3 coding sequence is TGTGCCAGCAGCTTGGGGGACCCACATGGGAATGAGCAGTTCTTC.

Only a few counts were recorded for this clonotype. V and J are TRBV20-1 and TRBJ2-1, with 10 bases matching TRBD2. CDR3 size: 15 residues. The junction had 5 bases not matched to a gene; V was cut back by 3 bases and J by 3 bases. CDR1 DFQATT and CDR2 SNEGSKA come from the germline V gene (reference sequence). CDR3 amino acids: CSASPTSGNYNEQFF. CDR3 sequence (DNA): TGCAGTGCTAGTCCTACTAGCGGGAACTACAATGAGCAGTTCTTC.

This clonotype was seen a handful of times. This chain links TRBV28 with TRBJ2-7, with no clear D. The CDR3 contains 13 residues. V lost 1 base to trimming and J lost 2 bases, with 6 bases between them. Looked up from germline, CDR1 is MDHEN and CDR2 is SYDVKM. CDR3 DNA: TGTGCCAGCAGTTTATCCCCTACCTACGAGCAGTACTTC. Its translation is CASSLSPTYEQYF.

This clonotype was observed a handful of times. This chain uses TRBV7-2 with TRBJ2-1, with D unresolved. Trimming removed 4 bases at V and 7 bases at J, with 17 bases between. Germline assignment: CDR1 SGHTA and CDR2 FQGNSA. The CDR3 covers 15 residues. The CDR3, as DNA: TGTGCCAGCAGCTCGGTTGGGGTATGGGCAAATGAGCAGTTCTTC. This encodes CASSSVGVWANEQFF.

The chain combines TRBV3-1 with TRBJ2-5, with 7 bases that match TRBD1. V lost 2 bases and J lost 4; bases outside the gene matches: 7. Germline CDR1 LGHDT, CDR2 YNNKEL (reference sequence). This CDR3 contains 15 residues. The CDR3 nucleotides read TGTGCCAGCAGCCAACGGGACAGACCCTTAGAGACCCAGTACTTC. Translation gives CASSQRDRPLETQYF.

This clonotype was seen a few times. The chain couples TRBV12-3 or TRBV12-4 to TRBJ2-3; the D is unclear. The CDR3 length is 12 residues. Between the trimmed V and J ends, which lost 6 bases and 5 bases, there was a span of 9 bases. CDR3 in DNA: TGTGCCAGCAGCTCCTCCAAAGATACGCAGTATTTT. The encoded protein is CASSSSKDTQYF.

CDR3 coding DNA: TGCGCCAGCAGGGGGGAGACAGCCTATAACTACGAGCAGTACTTC. Translation gives CASRGETAYNYEQYF. The chain combines TRBV4-1 with TRBJ2-7, with D perhaps being TRBD1 or TRBD2 (5 bases each). The CDR3 runs to 15 residues. V lost 6 bases and J 3 bases, leaving 18 bases between the germline ends. The germline V gene has CDR1 MGHRA and CDR2 YSYEKL.

This clonotype was detected ten times or more. V usage is TRBV20-1 and J usage is TRBJ2-1; 12 bases match TRBD2. Germline CDR1 is DFQATT and CDR2 is SNEGSKA (reference sequence). The length of the CDR3 is 14 residues. V gave up 1 base and J gave up 10 bases; unmatched junction bases: 5. The CDR3 DNA reads TGCAGTGCTAGAGGGCTAGCGGGGGGGCGGGAGCAGTTCTTC. It codes for CSARGLAGGREQFF.

This clonotype has more than one count but fewer than ten. The rearrangement joins TRBV12-3 or TRBV12-4 to TRBJ2-7; 8 nucleotides match TRBD2. J lost 2 bases, V lost 7 bases, and 10 bases had no gene match. CDR3 length: 15 residues. DNA for the CDR3: TGTGCCAGCACCATAGCGGGGAAAGGCCCCTACGAGCAGTACTTC. It translates to CASTIAGKGPYEQYF.

Only a few counts were recorded for this clonotype. The gene calls are TRBV10-3 and TRBJ1-5, with D perhaps matching TRBD1 (6 bases). CDR1 and CDR2 from the germline V gene are ENHRY and SYGVKD. Trimming shortened V by 4 bases and J by 3 bases, and 7 bases separated the two germline ends. The CDR3 sequence is 13 residues long. The CDR3: CAISAGDNQPQHF. DNA for the CDR3: TGTGCCATCAGTGCAGGGGACAATCAGCCCCAGCATTTT.

V and J are TRBV3-1 and TRBJ1-4, with D unresolved. The V end was cut by 0 bases, the J end by 7 bases, with 6 bases between. This CDR3 spans 13 amino acids. Germline V gene data show CDR1 as LGHDT and CDR2 as YNNKEL (reference sequence). As DNA, the CDR3 is TGTGCCAGCAGCCAAGATTGGGGTGAAAAACTGTTTTTT. Its protein product is CASSQDWGEKLFF.

This clonotype has a handful of counts. The chain recombines TRBV7-3 with TRBJ1-1; 7 bases are a match to TRBD1. J gave up 1 base and V 1 base, and 3 bases lay outside the gene matches. This CDR3 has 15 amino acids. Germline values: CDR1 SGHTA, CDR2 FQGTGA. CDR3 in DNA: TGTGCCAGCAGCTTAAAGGGGGCACCGAACACTGAAGCTTTCTTT. It codes for CASSLKGAPNTEAFF.

There are a few counts of this clonotype. The V gene is TRBV29-1, the J gene TRBJ2-5, with unresolved D. The CDR3 length is 16 residues. Germline assignment: CDR1 SQVTM and CDR2 ANQGSEA. V was trimmed by 5 bases and J by 0 bases, leaving 19 bases between them. This chain's CDR3 is CSVYPLKAGYQETQYF. CDR3 DNA sequence: TGCAGCGTTTATCCCCTTAAGGCAGGCTACCAAGAGACCCAGTACTTC.

This clonotype was counted between two and nine times. V usage is TRBV20-1 and J usage is TRBJ2-7, with 8 bases fitting TRBD1. V gave up 2 bases and J gave up 3 bases; unmatched junction bases: 9. The CDR3 is 15 residues long. CDR1 DFQATT and CDR2 SNEGSKA come from the germline V gene (reference sequence). This chain's CDR3 is CSARSQGAEFYEQYF. CDR3 coding DNA: TGCAGTGCTAGATCCCAGGGGGCAGAGTTCTACGAGCAGTACTTC.

The chain combines TRBV7-9 with TRBJ2-7; 7 bases align to TRBD1. This CDR3 is 12 amino acids long. Trimming cost V 3 bases and J 6 bases; bases outside gene matches: 2. CDR1 and CDR2 from the germline V gene are SEHNR and FQNEAQ (reference sequence). This CDR3 is CASSLHRGEQYF. The CDR3 nucleotides read TGTGCCAGCAGCTTGCACAGGGGCGAGCAGTACTTC.

This clonotype was recorded a few times. The V and J genes are TRBV5-1 and TRBJ1-1; TRBD1 might be the D (5 bases). Germline V gives CDR1 SGHRS, CDR2 YFSETQ. The CDR3 runs 14 residues. Trimming removed 3 bases at V and 6 bases at J, with 15 bases between. The CDR3, as DNA: TGCGCCAGCAGCTCAGGGTCAAAGCAGCCTGAAGCTTTCTTT. It codes for CASSSGSKQPEAFF. Combining the CDR3 with reference TRBV5-1 and TRBJ1-1 gives the whole variable domain KAGVTQTPRYLIKTRGQQVTLSCSPISGHRSVSWYQQTPGQGLQFLFEYFSETQRNKGNFPGRFSGRQFSNSRSEMNVSTLELGDSALYLCASSSGSKQPEAFFGQGTRLTVV.

This clonotype has only a few counts. V gene TRBV12-3 or TRBV12-4 combines with J gene TRBJ2-7; 8 nucleotides align to TRBD2. The CDR3 is 16 amino acids. The ends lost 2 bases at V and 7 bases at J; junction bases unmatched: 13. The CDR3 reads CASSLRFAGGPWEQYF. The CDR3 DNA reads as TGTGCCAGCAGTTTACGGTTTGCGGGAGGACCTTGGGAGCAGTACTTC.

The chain is built from TRBV5-1 and TRBJ2-7; D may correspond to TRBD1 or TRBD2 (5 bases each). This CDR3 contains 14 residues. Germline assignment: CDR1 SGHRS and CDR2 YFSETQ. Trimming left V 3 bases short and J 0 bases short, with 10 bases between. DNA for the CDR3: TGCGCCAGCAGCTACCGGGACGCCTCCTACGAGCAGTACTTC. Translating it yields CASSYRDASYEQYF.